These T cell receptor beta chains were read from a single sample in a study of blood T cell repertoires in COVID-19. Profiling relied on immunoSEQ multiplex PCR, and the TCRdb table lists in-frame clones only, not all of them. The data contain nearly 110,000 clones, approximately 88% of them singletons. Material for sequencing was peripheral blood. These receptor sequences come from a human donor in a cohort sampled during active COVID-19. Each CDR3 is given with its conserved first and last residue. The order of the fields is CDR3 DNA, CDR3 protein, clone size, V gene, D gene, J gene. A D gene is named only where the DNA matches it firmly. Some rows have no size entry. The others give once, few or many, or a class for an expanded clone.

CDR3nt: TGCGCCAGCAGCCAAGGAACTAGCGGGAGTACGTACACCGGGGAGCTGTTTTTT; CDR3aa: CASSQGTSGSTYTGELFF; abundance: .; v_gene: TRBV4-3; d_gene: TRBD2; j_gene: TRBJ2-2
CDR3nt: TGTGCCAGCAGCTTAGTGGCAGGGGGTTATGGCTACACCTTC; CDR3aa: CASSLVAGGYGYTF; abundance: .; v_gene: TRBV11-2; d_gene: TRBD1; j_gene: TRBJ1-2
CDR3nt: TGTGCCAGCAGCTTAGGGCAGGAGCAGTACTTC; CDR3aa: CASSLGQEQYF; abundance: .; v_gene: TRBV13; d_gene: .; j_gene: TRBJ2-7
CDR3nt: TGTGCCAGCAGCATAAGTGACAGGGTGGGAGTCTATGGCTACACCTTC; CDR3aa: CASSISDRVGVYGYTF; abundance: .; v_gene: TRBV7-9; d_gene: TRBD1; j_gene: TRBJ1-2
CDR3nt: TGTGCCAGCAGCGCGGATACAGGGGTGTCGTCACCCCTCCACTTT; CDR3aa: CASSADTGVSSPLHF; abundance: .; v_gene: TRBV7-2; d_gene: TRBD1; j_gene: TRBJ1-6
CDR3nt: TGTGCCAGCAGTGACTATCCCGGGACAGGGGCCACTGAAGCTTTCTTT; CDR3aa: CASSDYPGTGATEAFF; abundance: .; v_gene: TRBV6-2/TRBV6-3; d_gene: TRBD1; j_gene: TRBJ1-1
CDR3nt: TGTGCCAGCAGTGGGTTAACCCACAGAAGATATGGCTACACCTTC; CDR3aa: CASSGLTHRRYGYTF; abundance: once; v_gene: TRBV28; d_gene: .; j_gene: TRBJ1-2
CDR3nt: TGTGCCAGCAGCCAAGACAGGGGGACTGAAGCTTTCTTT; CDR3aa: CASSQDRGTEAFF; abundance: .; v_gene: TRBV3-1/TRBV3-2; d_gene: TRBD1; j_gene: TRBJ1-1
CDR3nt: TGTGCCAGCAAGAGAGCGGAACAAGAGACCCAGTACTTC; CDR3aa: CASKRAEQETQYF; abundance: .; v_gene: TRBV2; d_gene: .; j_gene: TRBJ2-5
CDR3nt: TGTGCCAGCAGCCCGGGACAGTTATTTAACTATGGCTACACCTTC; CDR3aa: CASSPGQLFNYGYTF; abundance: .; v_gene: TRBV21-1; d_gene: .; j_gene: TRBJ1-2
CDR3nt: TGTGCCAGCAGCTTATCCGGCGGGAGTTGGCATGAGCAGTTCTTC; CDR3aa: CASSLSGGSWHEQFF; abundance: .; v_gene: TRBV7-2; d_gene: TRBD2; j_gene: TRBJ2-1
CDR3nt: TGTGCCAGCAGCTCTTCCGGGACTAGCGGGAGGCCGGGATACTTC; CDR3aa: CASSSSGTSGRPGYF; abundance: .; v_gene: TRBV5-5; d_gene: TRBD2; j_gene: TRBJ2-4
CDR3nt: TGCGCCAGCAGCGAAGCGGGGTACACAGATACGCAGTATTTT; CDR3aa: CASSEAGYTDTQYF; abundance: few; v_gene: TRBV5-1; d_gene: TRBD2; j_gene: TRBJ2-3
CDR3nt: TGCGCCAGCAGCCACATAGGGGGGAACACTGAAGCTTTCTTT; CDR3aa: CASSHIGGNTEAFF; abundance: .; v_gene: TRBV4-3; d_gene: .; j_gene: TRBJ1-1
CDR3nt: TGTGCCAGCAGTGAAGCAGGGGTATTTTGGGAGACCCAGTACTTC; CDR3aa: CASSEAGVFWETQYF; abundance: .; v_gene: TRBV6-1; d_gene: .; j_gene: TRBJ2-5
CDR3nt: TGTGCCATCAGTGTCACTAGCGGGACTACAGATACGCAGTATTTT; CDR3aa: CAISVTSGTTDTQYF; abundance: .; v_gene: TRBV10-3; d_gene: TRBD2; j_gene: TRBJ2-3
CDR3nt: TGTGCCAGCTCACCAGGAACCGGGACAGCTTACAATGAGCAGTTCTTC; CDR3aa: CASSPGTGTAYNEQFF; abundance: .; v_gene: TRBV18; d_gene: TRBD1; j_gene: TRBJ2-1
CDR3nt: TGTGCCAGCCGGACTGGCGGGGGTGGCTACAATGAGCAGTTCTTC; CDR3aa: CASRTGGGGYNEQFF; abundance: .; v_gene: TRBV28; d_gene: TRBD2; j_gene: TRBJ2-1
CDR3nt: TGTGCCAGCAGTTTTAGTCGTGTGAACACTGAAGCTTTCTTT; CDR3aa: CASSFSRVNTEAFF; abundance: .; v_gene: TRBV27; d_gene: .; j_gene: TRBJ1-1
CDR3nt: TGTGCCAGCAGTGAGACAGGACTCAATCAGCCCCAGCATTTT; CDR3aa: CASSETGLNQPQHF; abundance: .; v_gene: TRBV25-1; d_gene: .; j_gene: TRBJ1-5
CDR3nt: TGCGCCAGCAGCTCGGCAGGAGTGCAGGGGCAAGAGACCCAGTACTTC; CDR3aa: CASSSAGVQGQETQYF; abundance: .; v_gene: TRBV5-1; d_gene: .; j_gene: TRBJ2-5
CDR3nt: TGCGCCAGCAGCCGGGACAGGGTGAGATCACCCCTCCACTTT; CDR3aa: CASSRDRVRSPLHF; abundance: .; v_gene: TRBV5-1; d_gene: TRBD1; j_gene: TRBJ1-6
CDR3nt: TGTGCCAGCAGCCAAGATGGACAGGGGCTTTACGAGCAGTACTTC; CDR3aa: CASSQDGQGLYEQYF; abundance: .; v_gene: TRBV3-1/TRBV3-2; d_gene: TRBD1; j_gene: TRBJ2-7
CDR3nt: TGTGCCAGCAGTAGGACAGGGGGTCAGCCCCAGCATTTT; CDR3aa: CASSRTGGQPQHF; abundance: .; v_gene: TRBV6-5; d_gene: TRBD1; j_gene: TRBJ1-5
CDR3nt: TGTGCCAGCAGTTTTAACGGGGATACGCAGTATTTT; CDR3aa: CASSFNGDTQYF; abundance: few; v_gene: TRBV27; d_gene: .; j_gene: TRBJ2-3
CDR3nt: TGCGCCAGCAGCTTCCGGACTAGCGGATCCAACAATGAGCAGTTCTTC; CDR3aa: CASSFRTSGSNNEQFF; abundance: .; v_gene: TRBV5-1; d_gene: TRBD2; j_gene: TRBJ2-1
CDR3nt: TGTGCCAGCAGGCCTAGCGGGAGTCACGGGGAGCTGTTTTTT; CDR3aa: CASRPSGSHGELFF; abundance: .; v_gene: TRBV27; d_gene: TRBD2; j_gene: TRBJ2-2
CDR3nt: TGTGCCAGCAGCTTAGTAGGACAGAACACTGAAGCTTTCTTT; CDR3aa: CASSLVGQNTEAFF; abundance: .; v_gene: TRBV11-2; d_gene: .; j_gene: TRBJ1-1
CDR3nt: TGTGCCAGCAGCTTGGGGGGGCAAGTCACCGGGGAGCTGTTTTTT; CDR3aa: CASSLGGQVTGELFF; abundance: .; v_gene: TRBV5-4; d_gene: .; j_gene: TRBJ2-2
CDR3nt: TGCGCCAGCAGCCAAGCGAGGAACACTGAAGCTTTCTTT; CDR3aa: CASSQARNTEAFF; abundance: .; v_gene: TRBV4-3; d_gene: .; j_gene: TRBJ1-1
CDR3nt: TGTGCCAGCAACCCAGACAGAAGCCCCAATCAGCCCCAGCATTTT; CDR3aa: CASNPDRSPNQPQHF; abundance: .; v_gene: TRBV2; d_gene: .; j_gene: TRBJ1-5
CDR3nt: TGTGCCAGCCGACAGGAGGGGGCTTCTACGAAGCAGTACTTC; CDR3aa: CASRQEGASTKQYF; abundance: .; v_gene: TRBV5-4; d_gene: .; j_gene: TRBJ2-7
CDR3nt: TGTGCCAGCAGTTATAATCCAGATACGCAGTATTTT; CDR3aa: CASSYNPDTQYF; abundance: .; v_gene: TRBV6-5; d_gene: .; j_gene: TRBJ2-3
CDR3nt: TGTGCCAGCAGTATCGCGAACACCGGGGAGCTGTTTTTT; CDR3aa: CASSIANTGELFF; abundance: .; v_gene: TRBV5-6; d_gene: .; j_gene: TRBJ2-2
CDR3nt: TGTGCCAGCAGCCGGGACAGTGTTGCGGTGGGGCTGTTTTTT; CDR3aa: CASSRDSVAVGLFF; abundance: .; v_gene: TRBV14; d_gene: TRBD1; j_gene: TRBJ1-4
CDR3nt: TGCAGCCAACGGACAGGGGGGCAAGAGACCCAGTACTTC; CDR3aa: CSQRTGGQETQYF; abundance: .; v_gene: TRBV29-1; d_gene: TRBD1; j_gene: TRBJ2-5
CDR3nt: TGCGCCAGCAGCCAAACTAGCGGGATAGGTAATGAGCAGTTCTTC; CDR3aa: CASSQTSGIGNEQFF; abundance: .; v_gene: TRBV4-1; d_gene: TRBD2; j_gene: TRBJ2-1
CDR3nt: TGTGCCAGCAGGCGAGCCGGGACTAGCAACTACAATGAGCAGTTCTTC; CDR3aa: CASRRAGTSNYNEQFF; abundance: .; v_gene: TRBV11-2; d_gene: TRBD2; j_gene: TRBJ2-1
CDR3nt: TGTGCCAGCAGCTCTGACAGGAAATACAATGAGCAGTTCTTC; CDR3aa: CASSSDRKYNEQFF; abundance: .; v_gene: TRBV5-6; d_gene: .; j_gene: TRBJ2-1
CDR3nt: TGTGCCAGCAGCCCGCGGCGGGCAGGGGGCGCATCTGGGGCCAACGTCCTGACTTTC; CDR3aa: CASSPRRAGGASGANVLTF; abundance: .; v_gene: TRBV21-1; d_gene: .; j_gene: TRBJ2-6
CDR3nt: TGTGCCAGCAGTTTCGGAACAGCCAACTATGGCTACACCTTC; CDR3aa: CASSFGTANYGYTF; abundance: .; v_gene: TRBV27; d_gene: .; j_gene: TRBJ1-2
CDR3nt: TGTGCCTGGGGCGGCGCGGGTCGAACTTTCTTT; CDR3aa: CAWGGAGRTFF; abundance: .; v_gene: TRBV30; d_gene: .; j_gene: TRBJ1-1
CDR3nt: TGTGCCAGCAGCTCCTGGACTAGCGTGACCACAGATACGCAGTATTTT; CDR3aa: CASSSWTSVTTDTQYF; abundance: .; v_gene: TRBV7-9; d_gene: TRBD2; j_gene: TRBJ2-3
CDR3nt: TGTGCCAGCTCACCAATCGATAGCGGGAGGGGAAACATTCAGTACTTC; CDR3aa: CASSPIDSGRGNIQYF; abundance: .; v_gene: TRBV18; d_gene: TRBD2; j_gene: TRBJ2-4
CDR3nt: TGTGCCAGCAGCTTGGGAGGGGGTCAGCCCCAGCATTTT; CDR3aa: CASSLGGGQPQHF; abundance: .; v_gene: TRBV5-4; d_gene: .; j_gene: TRBJ1-5